Listed below are T cell receptor beta chains from one sample, sequenced in a study of cytomegalovirus exposure and HLA in healthy donors. The protocol was immunoSEQ multiplex PCR, while the TCRdb copy is restricted to in-frame clones and leaves out a portion. The sample includes around 130,000 clones, around 85% seen only once; the top ten take 2% to 2.5%. Sequencing was performed on PBMCs. These TCRs come from a man aged 30 to 39 in good health and CMV-seronegative. Both conserved end residues are part of each CDR3. The D gene is left open where the match is weak. Where a row states a size, it is once, few, many or the class of an expanded clone; other rows omit it.

TRBJ2-2,TRBV2,TRBD2,NA,TGTGCCAGCAGTAAGGGACTAGCGGGGGGAAACACCGGGGAGCTGTTTTTT,CASSKGLAGGNTGELFF
TRBJ2-1,TRBV10-3,TRBD1,NA,TGTGCCATCTCCCGGCAACAGGGGGCCTACAATGAGCAGTTCTTC,CAISRQQGAYNEQFF
TRBJ1-2,TRBV2,TRBD1,NA,TGTGCCAGCAGTGAAGAATCCGGGACAGGGGGAATCTATGGCTACACCTTC,CASSEESGTGGIYGYTF
TRBJ1-6,TRBV28,TRBD1,few,TGTGCCAGCAGCACGACCCGGGACAGGGATCCCTATAATTCACCCCTCCACTTT,CASSTTRDRDPYNSPLHF
TRBJ1-5,TRBV19,TRBD1,NA,TGTGCCAGTAGTATCAATGCCGGGACAGGGCCCAAGGAGCCCCAGCATTTT,CASSINAGTGPKEPQHF
TRBJ2-3,TRBV7-6,TRBD2,NA,TGTGCCAGCAGTCGAGGGACTATTGATACGCAGTATTTT,CASSRGTIDTQYF
TRBJ1-3,TRBV5-1,NA,NA,TGCGCCAGCAGCTTGAGTACAGGGATTGACCGAAACACCATATATTTT,CASSLSTGIDRNTIYF
TRBJ1-1,TRBV19,TRBD1,NA,TGTGCCAGTAGTATGTCAGGGGGGCGCACTGAAGCTTTCTTT,CASSMSGGRTEAFF
TRBJ2-1,TRBV2,NA,NA,TGTGCCAGCAGTGACGAGAGCCGTATCTTC,CASSDESRIF
TRBJ2-2,TRBV11-2,NA,NA,TGTGCCAGCAGCTTAGGCACCAGGGACACCGGGGAGCTGTTTTTT,CASSLGTRDTGELFF
TRBJ2-7,TRBV5-1,TRBD1,few,TGCGCCAGCAGCTCCGCAGCGACAGGGCCTTACGAGCAGTACTTC,CASSSAATGPYEQYF
TRBJ2-2,TRBV7-9,TRBD1,NA,TGTGCCAGCAGCCGACAGGGTAATACCGGGGAGCTGTTTTTT,CASSRQGNTGELFF
TRBJ2-1,TRBV7-2,TRBD2,NA,TGTGCCAGCAGCTTAGAACTAGCGGGGGGCGGTTATGAGCAGTTCTTC,CASSLELAGGGYEQFF
TRBJ2-7,TRBV19,NA,NA,TGTGCCAGTAGTATGACCGCGGGTACGTGGAAGCAGTACTTC,CASSMTAGTWKQYF
TRBJ1-4,TRBV27,TRBD1,NA,TGTGCCAGCAGGGAACAGGGGGGTTCTAATGAAAAACTGTTTTTT,CASREQGGSNEKLFF
TRBJ1-1,TRBV28,NA,NA,TGTGCCAGCAGTTTATTATTAACTGAAGCTTTCTTT,CASSLLLTEAFF
TRBJ2-6,TRBV5-4,NA,NA,TGTGCCAGCAGCTTGGACAGGGCTGGGGCCAACGGCCTGACTTTC,CASSLDRAGANGLTF
TRBJ1-5,TRBV7-9,TRBD1,once,TGTGCCAGCAGCTCGGACAGGACGAACCAGGGGGCTCAGCCCCAGCATTTT,CASSSDRTNQGAQPQHF
TRBJ2-1,TRBV6-1,TRBD2,once,TGTGCCAGCGGACTAGCGGCGAGCTCCTACAATGAGCAGTTCTTC,CASGLAASSYNEQFF
TRBJ1-5,TRBV11-3,NA,NA,TGTGCCAGCAGTTTCGTCAGGGTTTTTGATCAGCCCCAGCATTTT,CASSFVRVFDQPQHF
TRBJ2-3,TRBV14,TRBD1,NA,TGTGCCAGCAGCCAAGCAACAGGGGGAACAGATACGCAGTATTTT,CASSQATGGTDTQYF
TRBJ2-7,TRBV29-1,NA,NA,TGCAGCGTTGCCGTGACAGACTACGAGCAGTACTTC,CSVAVTDYEQYF
TRBJ2-6,TRBV28,TRBD1,NA,TGTGCCAGCAGTCAAACAGGGGCTGGGGCCAACGGCCTGACTTTC,CASSQTGAGANGLTF
TRBJ1-1,TRBV5-1,NA,NA,TGCGCCAGCACTTACCTTACAGGGAACACTGAAGCTTTCTTT,CASTYLTGNTEAFF
TRBJ2-2,TRBV2,TRBD2,NA,TGTGCCACTGCATCCCTAGCGGGGGGAACCGGGGAGCTGTTTTTT,CATASLAGGTGELFF
TRBJ1-1,TRBV6-5,NA,few,TGTGCCAGCACCCGGACTGAGGACACTGAAGCTTTCTTT,CASTRTEDTEAFF
TRBJ2-5,TRBV9,NA,NA,TGTGCCAGCAGCGAAGTACCGGGACTCGGACAAGAGACCCAGTACTTC,CASSEVPGLGQETQYF
TRBJ1-3,TRBV20-1,NA,NA,TGCAGTGCTATCACTGGAAACACCATATATTTT,CSAITGNTIYF
TRBJ2-5,TRBV6-5,NA,NA,TGTGCCAGCAGGTTCCAAGCGGCAAAAGAGACCCAGTACTTC,CASRFQAAKETQYF
TRBJ2-7,TRBV5-1,NA,NA,TGCGCCAGCAGCCCCCGCGGACTCACCTACGAGCAGTACTTC,CASSPRGLTYEQYF
TRBJ2-7,TRBV19,NA,NA,TGTGCCAGTAGTATAGACGATGTCTCGGACGAGCAGTACTTC,CASSIDDVSDEQYF
TRBJ2-2,TRBV7-9,NA,NA,TGTGCCAGCAGCTTAAGCACGGTAAACACCGGGGAGCTGTTTTTT,CASSLSTVNTGELFF
TRBJ2-5,TRBV13,TRBD2,NA,TGTGCCAGCAGCCCAAGCGGCCCCCGTACTAGCGGCCAGTACTTC,CASSPSGPRTSGQYF
TRBJ2-7,TRBV9,TRBD1,NA,TGTGCCAGCAGCCCAGGGGGACCCTCCTACGAGCAGTACTTC,CASSPGGPSYEQYF
TRBJ2-1,TRBV11-2,TRBD1,NA,TGTGCCAGCAGCTTGGAAACAGGGGGCCTTCGGCAGTTCTTC,CASSLETGGLRQFF
TRBJ1-5,TRBV4-2,NA,NA,TGTGCCAGCAGCCAAGATTTAGGGGGGGCCCAGCATTTT,CASSQDLGGAQHF
TRBJ2-7,TRBV5-6,NA,NA,TGTGCCAGCAGCTTGCATAGAACTGACGAGCAGTACTTC,CASSLHRTDEQYF
TRBJ1-1,TRBV5-1,TRBD1,once,TGCGCCAGCAGCGTCCCGGGGACAGGGATTGAAGCTTTCTTT,CASSVPGTGIEAFF
TRBJ1-1,TRBV7-9,NA,NA,TGTGCCAGCAGCAAGGCGGGGAACACTGAAGCTTTCTTT,CASSKAGNTEAFF
TRBJ2-1,TRBV6-1,TRBD2,NA,TGTGCCAGCAGTGGGACTAGCGGGGGGGCCAATGAGCAGTTCTTC,CASSGTSGGANEQFF
TRBJ2-7,TRBV28,TRBD2,NA,TGTGCCAGCAGTCTCGGGGGGGGATTCAGCCCCTACGAGCAGTACTTC,CASSLGGGFSPYEQYF
TRBJ2-3,TRBV6-5,NA,NA,TGTGCCAGCAGTTACCTAGTCGACACAGATACGCAGTATTTT,CASSYLVDTDTQYF
TRBJ1-1,TRBV5-1,TRBD1,NA,TGCGCCAGCAGCCGGGACAGCCCTCAGGCTGAAGCTTTCTTT,CASSRDSPQAEAFF
TRBJ1-2,TRBV5-4,TRBD1,once,TGTGCCAGCAGGACGCTACAGGGGAACTATGGCTACACCTTC,CASRTLQGNYGYTF
TRBJ2-6,TRBV5-4,NA,once,TGTGCCAGCAGCTTCAAGGGGCAAACCTACTCTGGGGCCAACGTCCTGACTTTC,CASSFKGQTYSGANVLTF
TRBJ1-5,TRBV5-5,NA,NA,TGTGCCAGCAGCATCGACGGACATAGCAATCAGCCCCAGCATTTT,CASSIDGHSNQPQHF
TRBJ1-2,TRBV10-2,NA,NA,TGCGCCAGCAGTGAGTCCTTATTAAACAGGGATGATAACTATGGCTACACCTTC,CASSESLLNRDDNYGYTF
TRBJ2-6,TRBV25-1,NA,NA,TGTGCCAGCTGCCCTGGGGCCAACGGCCTGACTTTC,CASCPGANGLTF
TRBJ2-7,TRBV28,TRBD2,NA,TGTGCCAGCAGTTTACCCCTGAGCGGGGTGGGGTCCTACGAGCAGTACTTC,CASSLPLSGVGSYEQYF
TRBJ1-1,TRBV6-5,NA,NA,TGTGCCAGCAAAAAGAACGGGAACACTGAAGCTTTCTTT,CASKKNGNTEAFF